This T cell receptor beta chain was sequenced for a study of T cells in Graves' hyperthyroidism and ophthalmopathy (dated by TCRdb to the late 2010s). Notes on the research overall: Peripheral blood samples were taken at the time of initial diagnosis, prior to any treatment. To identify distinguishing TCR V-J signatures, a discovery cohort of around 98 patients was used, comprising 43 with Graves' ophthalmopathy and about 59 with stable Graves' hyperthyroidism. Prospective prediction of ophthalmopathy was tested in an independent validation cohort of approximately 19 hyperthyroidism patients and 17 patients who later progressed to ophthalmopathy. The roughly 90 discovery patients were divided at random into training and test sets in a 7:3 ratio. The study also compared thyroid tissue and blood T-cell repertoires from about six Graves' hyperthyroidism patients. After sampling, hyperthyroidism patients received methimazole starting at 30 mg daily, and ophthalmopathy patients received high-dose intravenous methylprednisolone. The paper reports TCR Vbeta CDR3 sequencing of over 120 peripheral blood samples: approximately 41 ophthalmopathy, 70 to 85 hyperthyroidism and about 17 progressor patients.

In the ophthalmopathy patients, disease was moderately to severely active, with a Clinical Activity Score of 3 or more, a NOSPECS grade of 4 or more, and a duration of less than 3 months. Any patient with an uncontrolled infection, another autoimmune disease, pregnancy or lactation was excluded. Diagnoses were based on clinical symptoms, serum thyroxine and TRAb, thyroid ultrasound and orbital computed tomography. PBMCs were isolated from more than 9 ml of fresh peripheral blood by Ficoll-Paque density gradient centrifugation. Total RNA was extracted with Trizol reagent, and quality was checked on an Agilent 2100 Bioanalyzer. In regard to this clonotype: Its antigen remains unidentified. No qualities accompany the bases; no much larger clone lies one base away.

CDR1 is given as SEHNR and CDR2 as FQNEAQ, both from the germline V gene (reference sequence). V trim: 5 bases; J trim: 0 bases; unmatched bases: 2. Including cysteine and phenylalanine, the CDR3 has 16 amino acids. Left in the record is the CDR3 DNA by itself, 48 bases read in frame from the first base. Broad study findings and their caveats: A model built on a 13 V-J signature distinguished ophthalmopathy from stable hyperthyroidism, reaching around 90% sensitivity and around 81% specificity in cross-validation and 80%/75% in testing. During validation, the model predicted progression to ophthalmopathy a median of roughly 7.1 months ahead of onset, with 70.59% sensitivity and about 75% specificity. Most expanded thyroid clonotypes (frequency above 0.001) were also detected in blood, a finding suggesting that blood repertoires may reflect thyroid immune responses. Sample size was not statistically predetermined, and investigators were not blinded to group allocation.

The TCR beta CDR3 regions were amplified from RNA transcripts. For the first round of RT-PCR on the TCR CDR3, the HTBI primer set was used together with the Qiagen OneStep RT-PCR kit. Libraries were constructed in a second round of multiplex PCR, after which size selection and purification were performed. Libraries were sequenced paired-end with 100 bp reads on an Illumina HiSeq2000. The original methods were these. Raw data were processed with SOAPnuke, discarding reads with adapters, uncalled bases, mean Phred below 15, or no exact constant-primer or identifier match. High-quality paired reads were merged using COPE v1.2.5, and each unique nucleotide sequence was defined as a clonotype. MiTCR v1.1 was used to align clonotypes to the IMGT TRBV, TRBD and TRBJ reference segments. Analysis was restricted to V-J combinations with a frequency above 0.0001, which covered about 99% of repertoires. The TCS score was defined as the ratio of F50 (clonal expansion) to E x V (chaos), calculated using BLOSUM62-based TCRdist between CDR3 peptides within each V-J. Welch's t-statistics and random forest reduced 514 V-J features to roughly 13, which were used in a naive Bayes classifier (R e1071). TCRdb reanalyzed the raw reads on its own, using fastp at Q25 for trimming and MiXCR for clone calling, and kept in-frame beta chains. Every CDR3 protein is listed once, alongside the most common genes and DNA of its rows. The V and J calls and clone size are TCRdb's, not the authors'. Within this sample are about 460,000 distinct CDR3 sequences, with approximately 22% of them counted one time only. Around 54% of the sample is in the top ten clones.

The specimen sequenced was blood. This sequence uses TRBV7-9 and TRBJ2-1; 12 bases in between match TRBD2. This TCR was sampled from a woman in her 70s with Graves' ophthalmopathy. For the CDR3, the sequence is CASSTSGRYSYNEQFF. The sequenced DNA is TGTGCCAGCAGCACTAGCGGGAGGTACTCCTACAATGAGCAGTTCTTC.